This entry describes one TCR beta chain. No antigen is known for it. The method was immunoSEQ multiplex PCR; TCRdb's version includes in-frame clones alone and lacks a portion of them. The profile covers about 72,000 clones, with around 90% appearing a single time and approximately 2.4% taken by the ten largest. The CDR3 has 15 residues. J was trimmed by 1 base and V by 7 bases; bases with no gene match: 4. Looked up from germline, CDR1 is SGHRS and CDR2 is YFSETQ. This sample stems from a study of T cell clones after liver transplantation. Study context: Pre-transplant mixed lymphocyte reactions yielded third-party-reactive TCRbeta sequences as comparators for graft-donor-reactive sequences. Three of eight recipients were HCV-positive; others had non-autoimmune, non-viral indications. Study-wide points: Post-transplant, graft-donor-reactive CD4 TCRbeta sequences in blood dropped significantly in 5 of 8 subjects.

This clonotype was sampled from a human donor who received a liver transplant. V usage is TRBV5-1 and J usage is TRBJ2-1, with TRBD2 matching 11 bases. This material consisted of CD4+ T cells from blood, taken before liver transplant. For the CDR3, the DNA is TGCGCCAGCCGGACTAGCGGGCTATCCTACAATGAGCAGTTCTTC. It translates to CASRTSGLSYNEQFF. The full variable domain, completed using reference TRBV5-1 and TRBJ2-1, is KAGVTQTPRYLIKTRGQQVTLSCSPISGHRSVSWYQQTPGQGLQFLFEYFSETQRNKGNFPGRFSGRQFSNSRSEMNVSTLELGDSALYLCASRTSGLSYNEQFFGPGTRLTVL.